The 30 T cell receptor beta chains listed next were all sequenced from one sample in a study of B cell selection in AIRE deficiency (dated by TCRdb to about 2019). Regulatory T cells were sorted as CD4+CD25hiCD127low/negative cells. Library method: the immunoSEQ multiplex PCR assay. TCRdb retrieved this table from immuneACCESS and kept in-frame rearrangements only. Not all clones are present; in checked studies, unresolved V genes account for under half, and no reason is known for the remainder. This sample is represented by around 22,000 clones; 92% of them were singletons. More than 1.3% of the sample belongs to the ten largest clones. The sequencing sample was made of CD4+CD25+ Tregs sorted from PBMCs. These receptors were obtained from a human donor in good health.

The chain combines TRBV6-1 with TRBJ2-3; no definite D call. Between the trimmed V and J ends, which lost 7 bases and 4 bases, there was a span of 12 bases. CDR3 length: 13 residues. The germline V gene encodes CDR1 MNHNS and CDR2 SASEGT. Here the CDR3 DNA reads TGTGCCAGCAACTTACTACGGGCAGATACGCAGTATTTT. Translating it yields CASNLLRADTQYF.

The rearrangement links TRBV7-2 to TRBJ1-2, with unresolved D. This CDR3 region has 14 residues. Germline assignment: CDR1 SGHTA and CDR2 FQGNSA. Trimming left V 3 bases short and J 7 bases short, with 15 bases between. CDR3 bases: TGTGCCAGCAGCTTGGTTCGGGGTCTTATTGGCTACACCTTC. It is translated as CASSLVRGLIGYTF.

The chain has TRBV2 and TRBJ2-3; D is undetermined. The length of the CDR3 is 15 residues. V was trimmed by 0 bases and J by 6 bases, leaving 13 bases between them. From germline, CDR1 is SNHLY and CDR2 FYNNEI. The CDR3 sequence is CASSEAKAHWDTQYF. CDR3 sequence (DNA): TGTGCCAGCAGTGAAGCGAAGGCCCACTGGGATACGCAGTATTTT.

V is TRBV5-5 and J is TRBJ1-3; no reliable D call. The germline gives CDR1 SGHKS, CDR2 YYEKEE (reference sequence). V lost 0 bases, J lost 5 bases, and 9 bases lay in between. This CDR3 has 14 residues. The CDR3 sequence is CASSLGSRRNTIYF. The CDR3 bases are TGTGCCAGCAGCTTGGGATCCCGGAGAAACACCATATATTTT.

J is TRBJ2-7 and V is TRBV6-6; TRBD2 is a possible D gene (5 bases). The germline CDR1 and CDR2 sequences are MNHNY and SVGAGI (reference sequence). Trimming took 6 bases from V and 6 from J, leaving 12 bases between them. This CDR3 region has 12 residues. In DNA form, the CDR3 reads TGTGCCAGCAGCACGGTGAGGGCCGAGCAGTACTTC. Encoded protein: CASSTVRAEQYF.

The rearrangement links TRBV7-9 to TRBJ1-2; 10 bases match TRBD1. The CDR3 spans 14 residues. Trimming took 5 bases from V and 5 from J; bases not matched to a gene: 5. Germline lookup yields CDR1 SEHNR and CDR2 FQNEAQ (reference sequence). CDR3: CASSQRGQGYGYTF. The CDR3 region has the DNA TGTGCCAGCAGCCAGAGGGGACAGGGGTATGGCTACACCTTC. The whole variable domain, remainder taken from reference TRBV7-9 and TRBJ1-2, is DTGVSQNPRHKITKRGQNVTFRCDPISEHNRLYWYRQTLGQGPEFLTYFQNEAQLEKSRLLSDRFSAERPKGSFSTLEIQRTEQGDSAMYLCASSQRGQGYGYTFGSGTRLTVV.

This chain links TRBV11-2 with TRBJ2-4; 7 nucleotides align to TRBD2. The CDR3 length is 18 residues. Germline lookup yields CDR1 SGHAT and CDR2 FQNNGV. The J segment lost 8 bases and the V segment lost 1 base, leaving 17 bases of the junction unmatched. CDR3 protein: CASSLGPGLGRGGDIQYF. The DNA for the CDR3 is TGTGCCAGCAGCTTAGGCCCGGGACTTGGAAGGGGAGGGGACATTCAGTACTTC.

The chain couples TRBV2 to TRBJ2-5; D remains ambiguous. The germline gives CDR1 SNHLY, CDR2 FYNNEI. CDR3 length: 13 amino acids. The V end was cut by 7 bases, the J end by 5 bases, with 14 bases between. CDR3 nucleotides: TGTGCCAGCAAATCAGGTTCTCCGGAGACCCAGTACTTC. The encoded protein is CASKSGSPETQYF.

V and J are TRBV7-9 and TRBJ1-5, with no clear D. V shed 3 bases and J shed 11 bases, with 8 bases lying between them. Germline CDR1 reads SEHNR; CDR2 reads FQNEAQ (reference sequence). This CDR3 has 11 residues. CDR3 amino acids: CASSLGSAQHF. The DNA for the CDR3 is TGTGCCAGCAGCTTGGGTTCGGCCCAGCATTTT.

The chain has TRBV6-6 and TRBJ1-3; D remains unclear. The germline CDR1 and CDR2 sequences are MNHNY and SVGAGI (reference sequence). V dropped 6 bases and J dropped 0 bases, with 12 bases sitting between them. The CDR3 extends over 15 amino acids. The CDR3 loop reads CASRREGYSGNTIYF. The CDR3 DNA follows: TGTGCCAGCAGGAGGGAGGGCTACTCTGGAAACACCATATATTTT.

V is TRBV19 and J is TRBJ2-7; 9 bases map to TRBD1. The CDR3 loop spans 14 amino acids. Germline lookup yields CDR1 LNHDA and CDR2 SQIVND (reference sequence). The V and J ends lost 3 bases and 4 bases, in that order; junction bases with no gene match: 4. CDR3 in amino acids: CASSMGTGTYEQYF. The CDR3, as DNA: TGTGCCAGTAGTATGGGGACAGGGACGTACGAGCAGTACTTC.

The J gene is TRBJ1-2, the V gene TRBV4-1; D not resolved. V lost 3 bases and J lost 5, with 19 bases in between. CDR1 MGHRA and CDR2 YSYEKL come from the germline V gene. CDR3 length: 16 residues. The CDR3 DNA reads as TGCGCCAGCAGCCAGACTTGGTCAGACGTTGTTTATGGCTACACCTTC. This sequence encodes CASSQTWSDVVYGYTF.

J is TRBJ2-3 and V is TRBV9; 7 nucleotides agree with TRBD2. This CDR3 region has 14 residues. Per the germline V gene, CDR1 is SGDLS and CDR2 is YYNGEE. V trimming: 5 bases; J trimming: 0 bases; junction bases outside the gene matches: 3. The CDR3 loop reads CASRAGTSTDTQYF. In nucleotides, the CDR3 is TGTGCCAGCAGAGCGGGAACTAGCACAGATACGCAGTATTTT.

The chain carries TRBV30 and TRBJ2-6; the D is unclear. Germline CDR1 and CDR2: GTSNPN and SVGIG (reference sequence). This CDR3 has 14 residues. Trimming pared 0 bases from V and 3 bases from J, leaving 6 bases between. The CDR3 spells CAWSVLSGANVLTF. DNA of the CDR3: TGTGCCTGGAGTGTGCTGAGTGGGGCCAACGTCCTGACTTTC.

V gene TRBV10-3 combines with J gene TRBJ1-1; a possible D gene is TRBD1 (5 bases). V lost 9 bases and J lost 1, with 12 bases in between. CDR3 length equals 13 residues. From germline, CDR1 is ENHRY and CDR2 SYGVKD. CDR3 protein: CAIRGPENTEAFF. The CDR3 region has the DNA TGTGCCATTAGGGGTCCAGAGAACACTGAAGCTTTCTTT.

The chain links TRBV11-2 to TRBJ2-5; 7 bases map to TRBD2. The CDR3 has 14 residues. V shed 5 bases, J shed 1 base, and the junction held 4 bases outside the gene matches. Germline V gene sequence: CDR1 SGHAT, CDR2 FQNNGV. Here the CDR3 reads CASSGGRSQETQYF. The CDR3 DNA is TGTGCCAGCAGCGGCGGGAGATCCCAAGAGACCCAGTACTTC.

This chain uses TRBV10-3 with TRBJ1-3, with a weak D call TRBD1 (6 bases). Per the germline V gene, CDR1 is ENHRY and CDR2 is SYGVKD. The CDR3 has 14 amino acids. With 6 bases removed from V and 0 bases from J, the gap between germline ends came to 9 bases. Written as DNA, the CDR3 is TGTGCCATCAGCGGACAGAGCTCTGGAAACACCATATATTTT. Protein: CAISGQSSGNTIYF.

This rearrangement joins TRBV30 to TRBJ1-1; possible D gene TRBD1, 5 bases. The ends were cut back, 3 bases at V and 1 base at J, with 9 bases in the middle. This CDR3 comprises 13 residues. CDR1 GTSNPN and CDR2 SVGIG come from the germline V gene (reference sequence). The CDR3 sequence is CAWRPGPNTEAFF. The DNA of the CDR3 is TGTGCCTGGAGGCCGGGACCGAACACTGAAGCTTTCTTT.

Written as DNA, the CDR3 is TGTGCCAGCAGCTTATTGCGGGGAGCTAATTCACCCCTCCACTTT. Translation gives CASSLLRGANSPLHF. V is TRBV7-3 and J is TRBJ1-6; D remains ambiguous. Deletions cut 2 bases from V and 6 bases from J, with 11 bases between. The CDR3 consists of 15 residues. Germline values: CDR1 SGHTA, CDR2 FQGTGA.

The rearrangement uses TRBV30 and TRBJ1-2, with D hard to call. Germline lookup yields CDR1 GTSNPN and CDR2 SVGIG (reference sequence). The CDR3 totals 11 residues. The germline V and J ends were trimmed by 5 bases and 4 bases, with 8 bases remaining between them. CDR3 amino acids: CAWGRGYGYTF. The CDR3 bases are TGTGCCTGGGGACGGGGCTATGGCTACACCTTC.

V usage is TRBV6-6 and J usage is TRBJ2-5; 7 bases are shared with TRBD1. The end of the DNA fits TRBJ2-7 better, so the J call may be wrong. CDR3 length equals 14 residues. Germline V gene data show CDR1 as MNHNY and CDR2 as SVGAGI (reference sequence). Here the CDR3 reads CASRDQGVGYEQYF. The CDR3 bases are TGTGCCAGCAGAGACCAGGGGGTCGGCTACGAGCAGTACTTC.

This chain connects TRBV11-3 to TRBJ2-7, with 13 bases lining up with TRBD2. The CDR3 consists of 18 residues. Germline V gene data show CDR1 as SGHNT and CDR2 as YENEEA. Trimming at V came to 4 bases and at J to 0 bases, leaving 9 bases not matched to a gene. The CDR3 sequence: CASSSPGLAGTPSYEQYF. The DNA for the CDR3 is TGTGCCAGCAGCTCTCCGGGACTAGCGGGGACCCCCTCCTACGAGCAGTACTTC.

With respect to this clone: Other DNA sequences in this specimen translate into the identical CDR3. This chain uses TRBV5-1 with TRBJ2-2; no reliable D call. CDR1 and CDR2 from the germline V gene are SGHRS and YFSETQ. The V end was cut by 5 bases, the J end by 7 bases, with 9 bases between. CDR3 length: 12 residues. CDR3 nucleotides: TGCGCCAGCAGTTTTGGGGTCGGGGAGCTGTTTTTT. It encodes CASSFGVGELFF.

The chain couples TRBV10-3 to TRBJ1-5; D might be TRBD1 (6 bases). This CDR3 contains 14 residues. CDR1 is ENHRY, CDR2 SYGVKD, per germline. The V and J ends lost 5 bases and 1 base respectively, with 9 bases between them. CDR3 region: CAISKTGSNQPQHF. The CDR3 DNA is TGTGCCATCAGTAAAACAGGGAGCAATCAGCCCCAGCATTTT.

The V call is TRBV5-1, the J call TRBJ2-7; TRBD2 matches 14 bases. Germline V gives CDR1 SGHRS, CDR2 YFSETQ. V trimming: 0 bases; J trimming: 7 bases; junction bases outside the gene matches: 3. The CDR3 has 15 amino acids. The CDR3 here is CASSLGLAGGLEQYF. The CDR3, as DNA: TGCGCCAGCAGCTTGGGACTAGCGGGGGGGTTGGAGCAGTACTTC.

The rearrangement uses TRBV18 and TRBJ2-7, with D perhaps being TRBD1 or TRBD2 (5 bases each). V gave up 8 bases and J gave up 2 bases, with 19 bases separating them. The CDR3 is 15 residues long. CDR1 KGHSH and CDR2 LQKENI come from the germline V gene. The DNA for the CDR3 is TGTGCCAGCACGTACAAGCTCAGGGACCCCTACGAGCAGTACTTC. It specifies CASTYKLRDPYEQYF.

CDR3 bases: TGTGCCAGCTCACTCCTAGCGGAGTACGAGCAGTACTTC. This codes for CASSLLAEYEQYF. V gene TRBV18 combines with J gene TRBJ2-7; 7 nucleotides align to TRBD2. CDR3 size: 13 residues. From germline, CDR1 is KGHSH and CDR2 LQKENI. The V gene end was trimmed by 4 bases and the J gene end by 4 bases; junction bases not matched to a gene: 4.

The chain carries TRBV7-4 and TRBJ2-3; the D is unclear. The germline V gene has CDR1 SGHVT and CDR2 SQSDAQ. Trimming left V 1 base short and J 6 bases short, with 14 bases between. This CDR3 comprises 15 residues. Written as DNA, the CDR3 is TGTGCCAGCAGCTTAGGGGGTGTCATCGCTGATACGCAGTATTTT. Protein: CASSLGGVIADTQYF.

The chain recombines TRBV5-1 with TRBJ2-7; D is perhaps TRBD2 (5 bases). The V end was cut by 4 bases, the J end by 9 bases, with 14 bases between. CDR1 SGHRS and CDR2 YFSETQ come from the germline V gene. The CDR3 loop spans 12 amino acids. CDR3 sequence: CASSPDSPAQYF. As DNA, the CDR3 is TGCGCCAGCAGCCCGGACTCCCCAGCGCAGTACTTC.

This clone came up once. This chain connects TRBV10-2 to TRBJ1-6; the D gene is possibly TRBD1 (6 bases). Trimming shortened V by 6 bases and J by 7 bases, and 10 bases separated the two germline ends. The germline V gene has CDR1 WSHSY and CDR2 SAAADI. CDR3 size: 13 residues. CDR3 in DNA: TGCGCCAGCAGAACAGGGTTGAATTCACCCCTCCACTTT. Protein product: CASRTGLNSPLHF.